This T cell receptor (beta chain) originates from a study of T cell responses to AZD1222 COVID-19 vaccine. Study conclusions and caveats: Only a handful of AZD1222 recipients, roughly six in all, had baseline seropositivity. Donors were chiefly white British, with a greater number of females, and clonal diversity was perhaps underestimated. Mapped onto spike, vaccine-associated CD4 TCRs spanned it and were dominant at 160-218 and 743-854. In all cases, repertoires were sampled only after the peak T cell response.

The repertoire was sequenced with immunoSEQ multiplex PCR; TCRdb's copy has only in-frame clones and lacks some. The sample lists roughly 120,000 clones; approximately 93% were seen once. As for this clone: What it binds is not known.

The source material was peripheral blood, sampled on day 0 of AZD1222 vaccination. This clonotype originated in an adult in good health.

Here the CDR3 DNA reads TGTGCCAGCAGTCCATGGGTCCTACAGGACAGCGTAAAAGCTAACTATGGCTACACCTTC. Translated, it gives CASSPWVLQDSVKANYGYTF. The chain is built from TRBV6-2 or TRBV6-3 and TRBJ1-2, with D possibly being TRBD1 (6 bases). V lost 5 bases and J lost 0, with 28 bases in between. Germline loops: CDR1 MNHEY, CDR2 SVGEGT. There are 20 residues in the CDR3.